The TCR beta chain under discussion was sequenced for a study of blood T cells in healthy people across ages. The table lists this clonotype with a few counts. Donors gave 8.5 to 10 milliliters of peripheral blood apiece. Total RNA was isolated from each sample in quantities of at least 5 micrograms. Combining a sample-barcoded 5' primer with a J-beta primer mix, a second PCR ran for about 6 to 12 cycles. All samples gave at least 3 million CDR3-containing paired-end reads. TCRdb re-called the 5' RACE reads through MiXCR, storing one row per CDR3 protein. The data contain some 1.4 million distinct CDR3 sequences, 42% of them singletons. The sample taken for sequencing was blood. The sequence derives from a woman aged 18-29 years in good health.

The CDR3 reads CSARHPDPTDTQYF. The DNA of the CDR3 is TGCAGTGCTAGACACCCAGATCCCACAGATACGCAGTATTTT. The J gene is TRBJ2-3, the V gene TRBV20-1; D gene uncertain. Per germline, CDR1 DFQATT and CDR2 SNEGSKA (reference sequence). Deletions cut 2 bases from V and 2 bases from J, with 11 bases between. The CDR3 totals 14 residues.